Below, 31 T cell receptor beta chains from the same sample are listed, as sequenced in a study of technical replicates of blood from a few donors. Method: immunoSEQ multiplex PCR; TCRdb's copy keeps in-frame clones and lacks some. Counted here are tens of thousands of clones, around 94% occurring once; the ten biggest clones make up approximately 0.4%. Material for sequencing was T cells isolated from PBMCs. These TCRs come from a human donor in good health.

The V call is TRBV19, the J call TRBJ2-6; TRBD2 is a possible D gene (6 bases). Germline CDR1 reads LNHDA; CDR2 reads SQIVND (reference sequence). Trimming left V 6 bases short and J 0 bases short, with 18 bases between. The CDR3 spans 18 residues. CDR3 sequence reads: CASRPGGDPYSGANVLTF. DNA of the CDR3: TGTGCCAGTAGACCAGGAGGGGACCCCTACTCTGGGGCCAACGTCCTGACTTTC. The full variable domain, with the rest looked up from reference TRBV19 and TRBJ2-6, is DGGITQSPKYLFRKEGQNVTLSCEQNLNHDAMYWYRQDPGQGLRLIYYSQIVNDFQKGDIAEGYSVSREKKESFPLTVTSAQKNPTAFYLCASRPGGDPYSGANVLTFGAGSRLTVL.

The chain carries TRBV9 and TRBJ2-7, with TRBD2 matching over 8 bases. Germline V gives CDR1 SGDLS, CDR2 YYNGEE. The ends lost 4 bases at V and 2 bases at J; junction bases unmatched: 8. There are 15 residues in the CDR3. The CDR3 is CASSPGGDMAYEQYF. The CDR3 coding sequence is TGTGCCAGCAGCCCCGGGGGGGATATGGCCTACGAGCAGTACTTC.

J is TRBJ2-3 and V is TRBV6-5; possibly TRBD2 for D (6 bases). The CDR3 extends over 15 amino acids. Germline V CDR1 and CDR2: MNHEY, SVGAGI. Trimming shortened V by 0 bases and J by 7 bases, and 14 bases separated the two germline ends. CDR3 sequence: CASSYSHRDLNTQYF. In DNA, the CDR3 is TGTGCCAGCAGTTACTCTCACCGGGACTTGAATACGCAGTATTTT.

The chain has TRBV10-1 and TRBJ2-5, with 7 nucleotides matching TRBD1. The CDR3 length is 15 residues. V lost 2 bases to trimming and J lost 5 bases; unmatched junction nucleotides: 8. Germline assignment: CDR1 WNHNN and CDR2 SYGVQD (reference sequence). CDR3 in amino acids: CASSEATGYGETQYF. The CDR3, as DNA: TGCGCCAGCAGTGAGGCGACAGGGTATGGGGAGACCCAGTACTTC.

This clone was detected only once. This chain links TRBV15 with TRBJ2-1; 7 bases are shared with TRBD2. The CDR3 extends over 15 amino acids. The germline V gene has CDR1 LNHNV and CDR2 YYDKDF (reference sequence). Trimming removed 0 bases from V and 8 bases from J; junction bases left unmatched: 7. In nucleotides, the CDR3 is TGTGCCACCAGCAGAGATGCGGGAGTAACAGATGAGCAGTTCTTC. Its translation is CATSRDAGVTDEQFF.

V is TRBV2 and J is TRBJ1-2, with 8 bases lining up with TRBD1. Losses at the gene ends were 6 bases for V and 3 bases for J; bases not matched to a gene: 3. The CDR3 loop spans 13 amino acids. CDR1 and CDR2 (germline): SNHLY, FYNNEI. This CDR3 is CASRADRDYGYTF. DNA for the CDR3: TGTGCCAGCAGGGCGGACAGGGACTATGGCTACACCTTC.

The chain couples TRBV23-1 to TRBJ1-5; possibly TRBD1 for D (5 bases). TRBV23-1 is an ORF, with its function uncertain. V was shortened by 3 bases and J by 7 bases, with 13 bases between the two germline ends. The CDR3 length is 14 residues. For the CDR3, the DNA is TGCGCCAGCAGTCATATTAGGGGCCGGCAGCCCCAGCATTTT. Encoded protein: CASSHIRGRQPQHF.

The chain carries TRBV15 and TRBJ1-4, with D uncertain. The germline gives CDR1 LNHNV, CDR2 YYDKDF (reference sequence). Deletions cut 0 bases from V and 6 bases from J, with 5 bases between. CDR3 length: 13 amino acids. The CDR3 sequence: CATSRDSYEKLFF. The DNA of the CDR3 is TGTGCCACCAGCAGAGATAGTTATGAAAAACTGTTTTTT.

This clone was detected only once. CDR3 DNA: TGTGCCAGCAGCTTAGCGTTGAGAGAGCAGTTCTTC. Translating gives CASSLALREQFF. The chain has TRBV7-6 and TRBJ2-1; no clear D gene. CDR3 length: 12 amino acids. The V end lost 0 bases, the J end lost 10 bases, and 7 bases lay between the germline ends. The V gene's germline CDR1 is SGHVS and CDR2 FNYEAQ.

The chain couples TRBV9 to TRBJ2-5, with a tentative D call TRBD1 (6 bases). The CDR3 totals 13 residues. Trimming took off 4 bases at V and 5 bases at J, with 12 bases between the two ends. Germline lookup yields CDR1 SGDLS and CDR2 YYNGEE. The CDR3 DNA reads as TGTGCCAGCAGCCCCACTAGGGGGGAGACCCAGTACTTC. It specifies CASSPTRGETQYF.

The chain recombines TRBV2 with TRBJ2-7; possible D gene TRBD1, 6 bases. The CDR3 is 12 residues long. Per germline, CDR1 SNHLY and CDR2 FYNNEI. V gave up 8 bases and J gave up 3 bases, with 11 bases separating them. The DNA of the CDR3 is TGTGCCAGCTCTGGACAGATCTACGAGCAGTACTTC. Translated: CASSGQIYEQYF.

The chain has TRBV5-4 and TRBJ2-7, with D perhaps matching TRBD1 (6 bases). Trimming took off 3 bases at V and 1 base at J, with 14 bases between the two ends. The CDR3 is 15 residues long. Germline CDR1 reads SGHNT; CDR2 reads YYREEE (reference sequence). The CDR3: CASSSLAGVSYEQYF. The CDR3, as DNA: TGTGCCAGCAGCTCTCTGGCAGGGGTTTCCTACGAGCAGTACTTC.

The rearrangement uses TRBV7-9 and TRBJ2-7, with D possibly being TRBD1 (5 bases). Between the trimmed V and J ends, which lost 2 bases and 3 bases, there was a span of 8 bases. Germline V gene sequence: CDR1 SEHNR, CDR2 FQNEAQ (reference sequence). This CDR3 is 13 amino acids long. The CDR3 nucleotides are TGTGCCAGCAGCTTACAGGGTGGCTACGAGCAGTACTTC. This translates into CASSLQGGYEQYF.

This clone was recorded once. CDR3 in DNA: TGTGCCAGCAGCCCGGGACTAGCGACTAAGTACAATGAGCAGTTCTTC. Translating it yields CASSPGLATKYNEQFF. The chain couples TRBV16 to TRBJ2-1, with TRBD2 matching 10 bases. Losses at the gene ends were 4 bases for V and 4 bases for J; bases not matched to a gene: 7. Germline lookup yields CDR1 KGHSY and CDR2 FQNENV. The CDR3 consists of 16 residues.

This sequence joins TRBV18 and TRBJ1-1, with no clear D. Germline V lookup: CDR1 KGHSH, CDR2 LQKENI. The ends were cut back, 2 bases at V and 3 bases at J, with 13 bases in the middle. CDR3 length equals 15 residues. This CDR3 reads CASSPFFGDHTEAFF. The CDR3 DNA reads TGTGCCAGCTCACCATTCTTCGGGGATCACACTGAAGCTTTCTTT.

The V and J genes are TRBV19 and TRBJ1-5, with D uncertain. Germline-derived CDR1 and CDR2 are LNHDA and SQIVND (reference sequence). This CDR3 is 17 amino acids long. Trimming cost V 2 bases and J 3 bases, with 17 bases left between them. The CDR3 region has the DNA TGTGCCAGTAGTATACGCGGGAAGGAACGGATCAATCAGCCCCAGCATTTT. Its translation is CASSIRGKERINQPQHF.

The CDR3 sequence is CATSLTGNQPQHF. CDR3 nucleotide sequence: TGTGCCACCAGCCTGACAGGCAATCAGCCCCAGCATTTT. The chain couples TRBV15 to TRBJ1-5, with D tentatively TRBD1 (5 bases). V lost 5 bases and J 2 bases, leaving 7 bases between the germline ends. Germline V gene sequence: CDR1 LNHNV, CDR2 YYDKDF (reference sequence). CDR3 length: 13 residues.

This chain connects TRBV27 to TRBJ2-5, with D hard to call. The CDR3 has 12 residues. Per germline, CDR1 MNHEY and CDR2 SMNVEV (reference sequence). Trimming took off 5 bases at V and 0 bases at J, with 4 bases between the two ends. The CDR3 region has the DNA TGTGCCAGCAGTCCAAACCAAGAGACCCAGTACTTC. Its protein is CASSPNQETQYF.

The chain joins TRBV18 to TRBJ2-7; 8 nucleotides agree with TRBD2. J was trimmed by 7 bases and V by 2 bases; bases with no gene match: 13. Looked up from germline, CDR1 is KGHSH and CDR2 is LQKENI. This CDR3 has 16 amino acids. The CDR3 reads CASSPGSGGGSEEQYF. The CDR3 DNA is TGTGCCAGCTCACCAGGGAGCGGGGGAGGTTCGGAGGAGCAGTACTTC.

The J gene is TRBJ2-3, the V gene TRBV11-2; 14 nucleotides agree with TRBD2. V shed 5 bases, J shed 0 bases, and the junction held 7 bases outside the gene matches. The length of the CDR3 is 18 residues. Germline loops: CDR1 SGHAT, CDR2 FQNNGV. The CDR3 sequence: CASSRTGTSGGSTDTQYF. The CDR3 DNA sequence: TGTGCCAGCAGCCGGACCGGGACTAGCGGGGGTAGCACAGATACGCAGTATTTT. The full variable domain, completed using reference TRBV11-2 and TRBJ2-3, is EAGVAQSPRYKIIEKRQSVAFWCNPISGHATLYWYQQILGQGPKLLIQFQNNGVVDDSQLPKDRFSAERLKGVDSTLKIQPAKLEDSAVYLCASSRTGTSGGSTDTQYFGPGTRLTVL.

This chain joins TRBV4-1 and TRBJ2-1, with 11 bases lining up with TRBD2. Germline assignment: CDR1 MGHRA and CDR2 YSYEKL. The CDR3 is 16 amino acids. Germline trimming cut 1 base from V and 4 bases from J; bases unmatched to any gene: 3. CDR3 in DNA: TGCGCCAGCAGCCAAGGACTAGCGGGGTTTTACAATGAGCAGTTCTTC. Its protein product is CASSQGLAGFYNEQFF.

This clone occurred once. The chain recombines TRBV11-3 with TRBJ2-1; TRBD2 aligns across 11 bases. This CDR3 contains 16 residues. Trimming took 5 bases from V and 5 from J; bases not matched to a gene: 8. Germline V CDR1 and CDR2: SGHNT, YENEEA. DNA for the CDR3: TGTGCCAGCAGCCAACGACTAGCGGGAAATAACAATGAGCAGTTCTTC. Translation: CASSQRLAGNNNEQFF. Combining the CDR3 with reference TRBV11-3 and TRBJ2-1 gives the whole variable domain EAGVVQSPRYKIIEKKQPVAFWCNPISGHNTLYWYLQNLGQGPELLIRYENEEAVDDSQLPKDRFSAERLKGVDSTLKIQPAELGDSAVYLCASSQRLAGNNNEQFFGPGTRLTVL.

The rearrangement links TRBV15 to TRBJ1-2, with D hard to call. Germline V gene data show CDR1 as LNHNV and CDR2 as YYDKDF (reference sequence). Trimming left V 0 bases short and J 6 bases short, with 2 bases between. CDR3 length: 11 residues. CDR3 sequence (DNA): TGTGCCACCAGCAGAGATAATGGCTACACCTTC. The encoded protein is CATSRDNGYTF. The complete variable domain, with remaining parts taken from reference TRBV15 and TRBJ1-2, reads DAMVIQNPRYQVTQFGKPVTLSCSQTLNHNVMYWYQQKSSQAPKLLFHYYDKDFNNEADTPDNFQSRRPNTSFCFLDIRSPGLGDTAMYLCATSRDNGYTFGSGTRLTVV.

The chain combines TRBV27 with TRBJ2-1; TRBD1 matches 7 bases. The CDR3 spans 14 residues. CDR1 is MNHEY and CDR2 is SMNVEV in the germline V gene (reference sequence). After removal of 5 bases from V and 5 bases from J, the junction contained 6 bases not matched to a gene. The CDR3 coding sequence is TGTGCCAGCAGTCTGTGGACAGGCCACAATGAGCAGTTCTTC. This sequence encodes CASSLWTGHNEQFF.

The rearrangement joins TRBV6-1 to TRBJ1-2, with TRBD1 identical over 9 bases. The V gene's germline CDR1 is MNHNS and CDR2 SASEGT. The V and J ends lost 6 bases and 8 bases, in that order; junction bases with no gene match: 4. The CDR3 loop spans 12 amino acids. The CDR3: CASRDRGYGYTF. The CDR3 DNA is TGTGCCAGCAGGGACAGGGGTTACGGCTACACCTTC.

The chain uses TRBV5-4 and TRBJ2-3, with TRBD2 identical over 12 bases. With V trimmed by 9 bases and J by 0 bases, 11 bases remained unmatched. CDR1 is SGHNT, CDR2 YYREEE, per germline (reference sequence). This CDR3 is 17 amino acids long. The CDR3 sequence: CAISGLAGYYSTDTQYF. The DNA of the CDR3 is TGTGCCATCTCCGGACTAGCGGGATACTATAGCACAGATACGCAGTATTTT.

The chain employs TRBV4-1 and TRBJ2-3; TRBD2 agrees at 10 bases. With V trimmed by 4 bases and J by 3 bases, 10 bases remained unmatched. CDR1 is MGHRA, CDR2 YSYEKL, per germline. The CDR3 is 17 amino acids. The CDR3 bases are TGCGCCAGCAGCCCCTCTGGGGCTAGCGGGAGTACAGATACGCAGTATTTT. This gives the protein CASSPSGASGSTDTQYF.

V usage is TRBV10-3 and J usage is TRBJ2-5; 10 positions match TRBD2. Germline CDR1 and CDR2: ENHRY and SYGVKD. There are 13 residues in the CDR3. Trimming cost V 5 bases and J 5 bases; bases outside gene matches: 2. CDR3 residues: CAISLAGVETQYF. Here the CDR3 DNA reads TGTGCCATCAGTCTAGCGGGAGTGGAGACCCAGTACTTC.

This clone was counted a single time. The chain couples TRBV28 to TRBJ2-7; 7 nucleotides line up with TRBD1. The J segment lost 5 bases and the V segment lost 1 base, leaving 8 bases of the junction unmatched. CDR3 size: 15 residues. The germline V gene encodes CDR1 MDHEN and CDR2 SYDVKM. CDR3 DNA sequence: TGTGCCAGCAGTTTATCCGACAGGGTAGGCGACGAGCAGTACTTC. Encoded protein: CASSLSDRVGDEQYF.

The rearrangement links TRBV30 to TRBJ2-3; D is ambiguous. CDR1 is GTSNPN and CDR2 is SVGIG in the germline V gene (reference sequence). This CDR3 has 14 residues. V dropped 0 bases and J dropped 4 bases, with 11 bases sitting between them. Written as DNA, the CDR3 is TGTGCCTGGAGTGTACGGTTATTGGCAGATACGCAGTATTTT. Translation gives CAWSVRLLADTQYF. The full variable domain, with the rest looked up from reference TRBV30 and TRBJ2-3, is SQTIHQWPATLVQPVGSPLSLECTVEGTSNPNLYWYRQAAGRGLQLLFYSVGIGQISSEVPQNLSASRPQDRQFILSSKKLLLSDSGFYLCAWSVRLLADTQYFGPGTRLTVL.

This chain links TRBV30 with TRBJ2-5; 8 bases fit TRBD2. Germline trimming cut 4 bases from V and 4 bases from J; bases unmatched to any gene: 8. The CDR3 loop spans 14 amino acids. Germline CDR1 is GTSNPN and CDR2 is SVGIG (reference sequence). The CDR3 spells CAWNTGTSVETQYF. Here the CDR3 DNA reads TGTGCCTGGAATACCGGGACTAGTGTAGAGACCCAGTACTTC.